This T cell receptor beta chain was captured by sequencing in a study of control samples from healthy donors and cancer patients (dated by TCRdb to 2020 to 2021). Receptor libraries were prepared by the immunoSEQ multiplex PCR assay. The clones in this table, taken by TCRdb from immuneACCESS, are in-frame only. Not every clone is retained; where verified, under half of the shortfall comes from an unresolved V gene, and the cause of the rest is unknown. For this sample the table gives 45,000 to 65,000 clones, of which 85% to 90% were detected only once. The ten most abundant clones make up around two fifths of the sample. Comment on this clone: Its antigen target is currently unknown. Base qualities were left out, and no much larger clone turns up one base away.

The sequencing input was PBMCs. This TCR came from a man aged 45-65 years with head and neck cancer.

The CDR3 reads CASSQGYSGSDTQYF. Here is the DNA: TGCGCCAGCAGCCAAGGTTATAGCGGGAGTGATACGCAGTATTTT. The V and J genes are TRBV4-1 and TRBJ2-3; 9 bases in the junction line up with TRBD2. V lost 1 base and J lost 6 bases, and the count of bases not matched to a germline gene is 5. For CDR1 and CDR2, the germline V gene lists MGHRA and YSYEKL. Spanning cysteine to phenylalanine, the CDR3 consists of 15 amino acids. The CDR3 DNA has 45 bases and is translated from base 1.